This TCR beta chain was profiled in a study of blood T cell repertoires in COVID-19. As for the study in general: There were acute and convalescent COVID-19 samples, and they came from the United States, Italy and Spain. T cells, B-cell-depleted T cells, or PBMCs supplied cDNA or gDNA.

This CDR3 spans 11 amino acids. Germline assignment: CDR1 MNHNY and CDR2 SVGAGI (reference sequence). V lost 6 bases, J lost 2 bases, and 5 bases lay in between. Original processing notes: Amplification from reference gene primers served as the basis for estimated nucleated cell counts. Clones were sequenced by immunoSEQ multiplex PCR, and TCRdb holds only the in-frame ones, with some missing. D and trimming come from the DNA, and the V and J calls and clone size come from that table. Of roughly 18,000 clones in the sample, roughly 89% are singletons; the top ten hold 10% to 15%. The clonotype comes from a man aged 60-69 years with active COVID-19. J is TRBJ2-7 and V is TRBV6-6; D is unresolved. The sequenced material came from peripheral blood. CDR3 DNA sequence: TGTGCCAGCAGCAGGACCTACGAGCAGTACTTC. It is translated as CASSRTYEQYF.